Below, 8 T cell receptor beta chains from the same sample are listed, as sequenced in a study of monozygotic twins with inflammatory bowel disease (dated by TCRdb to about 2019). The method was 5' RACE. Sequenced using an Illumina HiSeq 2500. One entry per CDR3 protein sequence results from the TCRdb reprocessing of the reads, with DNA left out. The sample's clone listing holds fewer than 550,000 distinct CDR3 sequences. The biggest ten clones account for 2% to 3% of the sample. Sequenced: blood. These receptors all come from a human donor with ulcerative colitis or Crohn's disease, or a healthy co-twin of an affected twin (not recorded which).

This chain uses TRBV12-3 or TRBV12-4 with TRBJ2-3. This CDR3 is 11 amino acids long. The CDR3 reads CASTSRDTQYF.

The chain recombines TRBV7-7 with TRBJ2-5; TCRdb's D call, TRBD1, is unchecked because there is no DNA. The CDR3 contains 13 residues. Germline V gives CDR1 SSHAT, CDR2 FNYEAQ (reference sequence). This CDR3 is CASSQQWGETQYF. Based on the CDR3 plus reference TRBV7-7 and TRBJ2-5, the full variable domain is GAGVSQSPRYKVTKRGQDVTLRCDPISSHATLYWYQQALGQGPEFLTYFNYEAQPDKSGLPSDRFSAERPEGSISTLTIQRTEQRDSAMYRCASSQQWGETQYFGPGTRLLVL.

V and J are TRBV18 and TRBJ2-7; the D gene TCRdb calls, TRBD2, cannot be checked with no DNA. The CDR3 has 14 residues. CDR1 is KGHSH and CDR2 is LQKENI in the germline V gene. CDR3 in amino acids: CASSLGRSPDEQYF.

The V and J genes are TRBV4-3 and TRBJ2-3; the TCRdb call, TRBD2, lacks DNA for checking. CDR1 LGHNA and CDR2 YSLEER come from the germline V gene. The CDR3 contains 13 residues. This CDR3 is CASSQEEAGTQYF.

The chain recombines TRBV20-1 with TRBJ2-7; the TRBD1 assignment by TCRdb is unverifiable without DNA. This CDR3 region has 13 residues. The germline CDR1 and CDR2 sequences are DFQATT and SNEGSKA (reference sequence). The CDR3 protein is CSASPGTVHEQYF.

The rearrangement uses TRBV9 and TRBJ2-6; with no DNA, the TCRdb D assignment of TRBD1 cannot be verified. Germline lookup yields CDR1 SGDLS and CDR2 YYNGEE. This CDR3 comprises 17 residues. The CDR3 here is CASSVTGGGLGANVLTF.

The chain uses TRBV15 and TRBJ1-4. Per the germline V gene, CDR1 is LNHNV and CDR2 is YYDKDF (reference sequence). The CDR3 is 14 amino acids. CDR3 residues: CATSLGWGREKLFF.

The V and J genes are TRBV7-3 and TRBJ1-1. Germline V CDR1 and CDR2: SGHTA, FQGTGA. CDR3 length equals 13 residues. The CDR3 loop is CASSLTANSEASF.